The present T cell receptor (beta chain) was sequenced within a study of blood T cell repertoires in COVID-19. Turning to the study itself: Italy, Spain and the United States were the sources of the convalescent and acute COVID-19 samples. In each case, the material was cDNA or gDNA derived from T cells, B-cell-depleted T cells, or PBMCs.

Trimming pared 5 bases from V and 5 bases from J, leaving 4 bases between. Germline CDR1 and CDR2: SGHDT and YYEEEE. The CDR3 covers 11 residues. Original processing notes: Researchers report that nucleated cell counts were estimated from reference gene primer amplification. Some clones are missing from TCRdb's copy, which holds only in-frame ones; the method was immunoSEQ multiplex PCR. That table furnishes V, J and clone size, whereas the DNA furnished D and trimming. The sample yields roughly 150,000 clones, almost 85% seen once. The sequenced sample was peripheral blood. The chain links TRBV5-6 to TRBJ1-4; D not certain. The sequence was obtained from a human donor with acute or convalescent COVID-19. The donor label of this sample is uncertain. The CDR3 DNA reads TGTGCCAGCAGGCAGAATGAAAAACTGTTTTTT. Residues: CASRQNEKLFF.